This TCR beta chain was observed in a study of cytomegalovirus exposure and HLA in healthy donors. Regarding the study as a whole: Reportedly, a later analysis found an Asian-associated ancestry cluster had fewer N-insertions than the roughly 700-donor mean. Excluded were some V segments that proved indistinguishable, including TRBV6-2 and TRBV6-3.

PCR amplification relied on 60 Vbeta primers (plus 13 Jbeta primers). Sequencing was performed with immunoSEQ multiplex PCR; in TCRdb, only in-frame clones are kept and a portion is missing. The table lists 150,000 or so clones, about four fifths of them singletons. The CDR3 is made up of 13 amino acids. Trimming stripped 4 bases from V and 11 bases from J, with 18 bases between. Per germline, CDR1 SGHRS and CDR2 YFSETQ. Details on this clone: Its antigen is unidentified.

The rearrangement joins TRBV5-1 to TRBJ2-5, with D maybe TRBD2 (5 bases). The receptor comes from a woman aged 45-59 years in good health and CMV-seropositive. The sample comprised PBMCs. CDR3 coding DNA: TGCGCCAGCAGCGCACTTGGACTGAAAGAGCAGTACTTC. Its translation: CASSALGLKEQYF.